This entry concerns a single TCR beta chain. The data originate from a study of blood T cell repertoires in COVID-19. Overall study context: The cDNA or gDNA used as material had been derived from T cells, B-cell-depleted T cells, or PBMCs.

Profiling relied on immunoSEQ multiplex PCR, and the TCRdb table lists in-frame clones only, not all of them. The sample has approximately 260,000 clones; around 82% are singletons. This TCR was sampled from a woman older than 75 with active or convalescent COVID-19. Sequencing was performed on peripheral blood.

The CDR3 region has the DNA TGTGCCAGCAGCTTGGAAGGGGGTGGTATTGAAAAACTGTTTTTT. It yields the protein CASSLEGGGIEKLFF. The V gene is TRBV5-5, the J gene TRBJ1-4; TRBD1 is a possible D gene (6 bases). Germline loops: CDR1 SGHKS, CDR2 YYEKEE (reference sequence). The CDR3 is made up of 15 amino acids. Trimming removed 0 bases from V and 7 bases from J, with 13 bases in between.